The sequence of this T cell receptor (beta chain) was determined in a study of T cell changes during pregnancy in multiple sclerosis. This table comes from immunoSEQ multiplex PCR, and its TCRdb copy is limited to in-frame clones, with some not included. The sample includes over 65,000 clones, around 90% of them seen just once. Germline lookup yields CDR1 SGHNT and CDR2 YYREEE (reference sequence). This CDR3 comprises 13 residues. J was trimmed by 2 bases and V by 3 bases; bases with no gene match: 1. The material sequenced was peripheral blood, taken in the first trimester of pregnancy. The receptor's source is a female donor in good health, enrolled as a control in a pregnancy study. The J gene is TRBJ2-7, the V gene TRBV5-4; TRBD1 matches 8 bases. CDR3: CASSSQGAYEQYF. The CDR3 DNA sequence: TGTGCCAGCAGCTCACAGGGGGCCTACGAGCAGTACTTC.